The sequence of this T cell receptor (beta chain) was determined in a study of cytomegalovirus exposure and HLA in healthy donors. This CDR3 has 14 residues. The germline V and J ends were trimmed by 4 bases and 5 bases, with 16 bases remaining between them. Germline V gene sequence: CDR1 SGDLS, CDR2 YYNGEE. It was with 60 Vbeta and 13 Jbeta primers that the PCR ran. The protocol was immunoSEQ multiplex PCR, while the TCRdb copy is restricted to in-frame clones and leaves out a portion. The sample holds about 59,000 clones, about four fifths seen once. The source of this sequence is a woman aged 40-49 years in good health and CMV-seronegative. This chain links TRBV9 with TRBJ2-7; the D gene is possibly TRBD2 (6 bases). Sequences were obtained from PBMCs. The DNA of the CDR3 is TGTGCCAGCAGCAAGGGACTCCCCAACGACGAGCAGTACTTC. It specifies CASSKGLPNDEQYF.